This TCR beta chain derives from a study of identical twins. TCRdb independently ran MiXCR on the 5' RACE reads; one entry per CDR3 protein. The repertoire consists of about 700,000 distinct CDR3 sequences, with 5.5% to 6.5% occurring once and the leading ten covering about 1.8%. Each donor (without exception) was a healthy Caucasian. This clonotype was detected many times. Its antigen remains unknown. Trimming took 3 bases from V and 5 from J, leaving 16 bases between them. The CDR3 length is 15 residues. Germline CDR1 ENHRY, CDR2 SYGVKD. Study results and caveats: Weaker excess sharing between twins was seen in beta out-of-frame sequences. Fewer insertions marked abundant cord blood beta clonotypes; young adult naive trended weakly, memory not at all.

This rearrangement joins TRBV10-3 to TRBJ2-5; D possibly corresponds to TRBD2 (5 bases). This receptor was obtained from a man aged 18-30 years in good health. Sequenced input: naive T cells sorted from blood. CDR3: CAISEGSGSLETQYF. In nucleotides, the CDR3 is TGTGCCATCAGTGAAGGGAGCGGCAGTCTCGAGACCCAGTACTTC.